Only a few counts were recorded for the clone carrying this T cell receptor beta chain. The antigen is undetermined. The same CDR3 also results from other DNA sequences found in this sample. Since all of the isolated RNA was reverse transcribed, expressed TCRB transcripts were what got sequenced. The data were produced by immunoSEQ multiplex PCR, yet TCRdb's version contains in-frame clones alone and is incomplete. The data contain about 650,000 clones, around 12% of them seen just once; the ten biggest clones take up around 0.12%. This CDR3 contains 13 residues. Germline V CDR1 and CDR2: KGHSH, LQKENI. Trimming left V 3 bases short and J 0 bases short, with 5 bases between. The entry originates in a study of beta chain features in type 1 diabetes. Study-wide context: Healthy donors resembled patients in age, gender and cell yields. Whole-study results and caveats: Compared with healthy donors, patients appeared to share more similar naive, central memory and regulatory TCRB repertoires. There was a moderate but significant shortening of TCRB CDR3s in all four CD4+ subsets of Type 1 diabetes patients.

Sequenced sample: naive CD4+ T cells from blood. This clonotype was obtained from a man between 25 and 39 years old with type 1 diabetes. This chain connects TRBV18 to TRBJ1-1; no clear D gene. CDR3 bases: TGTGCCAGCTCACCGGGCCTGAACACTGAAGCTTTCTTT. As protein: CASSPGLNTEAFF.